These 20 T cell receptor beta chains were all obtained from the same sample, sequenced in a study of long-term antiretroviral therapy in people with HIV. Survey level was the resolution at which the v3.0 immunoSEQ assay ran. The assay was immunoSEQ multiplex PCR, and TCRdb's table has in-frame clones only and misses some. The sample lists some 31,000 clones, just under 80% occurring once. The sequencing here drew on unsorted PBMCs, taken 3.1 years after starting antiretroviral therapy. The receptors come from a woman aged 45-59 years with HIV.

The V and J genes are TRBV4-1 and TRBJ1-6; possibly TRBD1 for D (6 bases). CDR1 is MGHRA, CDR2 YSYEKL, per germline. The CDR3 runs to 16 residues. V gave up 1 base and J gave up 5 bases, with 12 bases separating them. The CDR3 DNA reads as TGCGCCAGCAGCCAAGGGGCGGGGGGCCATAATTCACCCCTCCACTTT. Its protein product is CASSQGAGGHNSPLHF.

The rearrangement uses TRBV4-1 and TRBJ1-1; 9 positions match TRBD1. V lost 3 bases, J lost 1 base, and 6 bases stayed unmatched. The CDR3 consists of 16 residues. Germline CDR1 and CDR2: MGHRA and YSYEKL. The CDR3 DNA is TGCGCCAGCAGCCATTTTCCGGGACAGGGGAACACTGAAGCTTTCTTT. Translated: CASSHFPGQGNTEAFF.

This clone was seen a handful of times. The chain has TRBV25-1 and TRBJ1-6, with TRBD1 identical over 9 bases. There are 15 residues in the CDR3. The germline V gene has CDR1 MGHDK and CDR2 SYGVNS. The J segment lost 9 bases and the V segment lost 2 bases, leaving 5 bases of the junction unmatched. The CDR3 DNA follows: TGTGCCAGCAGTGAAGCCGGGACAGGGATTTCACCCCTCCACTTT. This codes for CASSEAGTGISPLHF. The complete variable domain, with remaining parts taken from reference TRBV25-1 and TRBJ1-6, reads EADIYQTPRYLVIGTGKKITLECSQTMGHDKMYWYQQDPGMELHLIHYSYGVNSTEKGDLSSESTVSRIRTEHFPLTLESARPSHTSQYLCASSEAGTGISPLHFGNGTRLTVT.

The chain recombines TRBV29-1 with TRBJ1-1; a possible D gene is TRBD1 (5 bases). The length of the CDR3 is 11 residues. CDR1 and CDR2 (germline): SQVTM, ANQGSEA. V lost 6 bases to trimming and J lost 8 bases, with 13 bases between them. The CDR3 sequence: CSVGRDFEAFF. CDR3 nucleotides: TGCAGCGTGGGACGGGATTTCGAAGCTTTCTTT.

The chain has TRBV27 and TRBJ2-4; D not certain. The CDR3 covers 13 residues. The V gene's germline CDR1 is MNHEY and CDR2 SMNVEV (reference sequence). V was shortened by 1 base and J by 2 bases, with 3 bases between the two germline ends. The CDR3 DNA sequence: TGTGCCAGCAGTTTATTTCCCAAAAACATTCAGTACTTC. Encoded protein: CASSLFPKNIQYF.

The chain is built from TRBV7-2 and TRBJ1-4, with 8 bases lining up with TRBD1. Looked up from germline, CDR1 is SGHTA and CDR2 is FQGNSA. V shed 7 bases, J shed 8 bases, and the junction held 6 bases outside the gene matches. CDR3 length equals 13 residues. Here the CDR3 DNA reads TGTGCCAGCACACGAGGACAGGGCGAAAAACTGTTTTTT. Its translation: CASTRGQGEKLFF.

This chain links TRBV6-1 with TRBJ2-7, with TRBD2 identical over 9 bases. Losses at the gene ends were 8 bases for V and 4 bases for J; bases not matched to a gene: 12. The CDR3 loop spans 15 amino acids. CDR1 and CDR2 (germline): MNHNS, SASEGT. The CDR3 here is CASLRAGGTGYEQYF. The CDR3 DNA reads as TGTGCCAGCCTTAGGGCGGGGGGGACCGGTTACGAGCAGTACTTC.

This sequence joins TRBV11-3 and TRBJ1-1; D might be TRBD1 (5 bases). In germline, CDR1 is SGHNT, CDR2 YENEEA. V shed 4 bases and J shed 7 bases, with 16 bases lying between them. CDR3 size: 14 residues. The CDR3 sequence is CASSSGRGNGEAFF. CDR3 coding DNA: TGTGCCAGCAGCTCGGGACGGGGAAATGGTGAAGCTTTCTTT.

This chain joins TRBV6-1 and TRBJ1-4; a possible D gene is TRBD1 (5 bases). Germline V lookup: CDR1 MNHNS, CDR2 SASEGT. V was cut by 6 bases and J by 8 bases, with 16 bases left in between. This CDR3 has 14 amino acids. CDR3 in amino acids: CASREMGLGEKLFF. In nucleotides, the CDR3 is TGTGCCAGCAGGGAGATGGGGCTCGGGGAAAAACTGTTTTTT.

The rearrangement links TRBV7-9 to TRBJ2-3; 11 nucleotides line up with TRBD2. Germline CDR1 reads SEHNR; CDR2 reads FQNEAQ (reference sequence). Trimming cost V 5 bases and J 5 bases; bases outside gene matches: 12. CDR3 length: 17 residues. CDR3 loop: CASSGAVLAGGLDTQYF. In nucleotides, the CDR3 is TGTGCCAGCAGCGGGGCTGTGCTAGCGGGGGGCTTAGATACGCAGTATTTT.

The rearrangement links TRBV11-2 to TRBJ2-5, with D unresolved. Germline loops: CDR1 SGHAT, CDR2 FQNNGV. V lost 0 bases, J lost 7 bases, and 9 bases lay in between. CDR3 size: 13 residues. The CDR3 DNA is TGTGCCAGCAGCTTAGAAGGGTACGTGACCCAGTACTTC. It translates to CASSLEGYVTQYF.

V and J are TRBV30 and TRBJ2-2; no clear D. V lost 3 bases to trimming and J lost 3 bases, with 11 bases between them. This CDR3 has 14 residues. Germline V lookup: CDR1 GTSNPN, CDR2 SVGIG (reference sequence). CDR3 amino acids: CAWRERRDTGELFF. In nucleotides, the CDR3 is TGTGCCTGGAGGGAGAGGAGAGACACCGGGGAGCTGTTTTTT.

The gene calls are TRBV4-1 and TRBJ2-7; the D gene is possibly TRBD2 (6 bases). The ends were cut back, 0 bases at V and 2 bases at J, with 20 bases in the middle. Germline loops: CDR1 MGHRA, CDR2 YSYEKL. The CDR3 sequence is 18 residues long. The CDR3 region has the DNA TGCGCCAGCAGCCAAGAAGAAGGGGTGGGCGGGGCAGCCTACGAGCAGTACTTC. It yields the protein CASSQEEGVGGAAYEQYF.

The rearrangement joins TRBV15 to TRBJ1-6; D is possibly TRBD1 (5 bases). Germline V gives CDR1 LNHNV, CDR2 YYDKDF (reference sequence). Trimming removed 3 bases at V and 0 bases at J, with 9 bases between. This CDR3 region has 16 residues. The CDR3: CATSRKDTSYNSPLHF. Here the CDR3 DNA reads TGTGCCACCAGCAGGAAGGACACCTCCTATAATTCACCCCTCCACTTT.

CDR3 in amino acids: CASSLGGLAGGGETQYF. Here the CDR3 DNA reads TGCGCCAGCAGCTTGGGGGGACTAGCGGGCGGTGGAGAGACCCAGTACTTC. The chain carries TRBV5-1 and TRBJ2-5, with 12 bases lining up with TRBD2. J gave up 4 bases and V 0 bases, and 7 bases lay outside the gene matches. This CDR3 spans 17 amino acids. CDR1 SGHRS and CDR2 YFSETQ come from the germline V gene.

The genes are TRBV18 and TRBJ1-4; TRBD1 matches at 7 bases. The CDR3 sequence is 15 residues long. Looked up from germline, CDR1 is KGHSH and CDR2 is LQKENI. Trimming removed 3 bases from V and 2 bases from J; junction bases left unmatched: 3. The CDR3 region is CASSPSTGTNEKLFF. The CDR3 bases are TGTGCCAGCTCACCTTCGACAGGGACTAATGAAAAACTGTTTTTT.

The V gene is TRBV9, the J gene TRBJ1-3, with D uncertain. The CDR3 runs to 15 residues. Trimming shortened V by 0 bases and J by 2 bases, and 9 bases separated the two germline ends. From germline, CDR1 is SGDLS and CDR2 YYNGEE. The CDR3 DNA reads TGTGCCAGCAGCGTAGATGTCAGGACTGGAAACACCATATATTTT. This codes for CASSVDVRTGNTIYF.

The chain combines TRBV2 with TRBJ1-6, with 10 bases identical to TRBD1. In germline, CDR1 is SNHLY, CDR2 FYNNEI. CDR3 length: 15 amino acids. J was trimmed by 7 bases and V by 2 bases; bases with no gene match: 2. The CDR3 DNA follows: TGTGCCAGCAGTGAATGGGGACAGGGGAATTCACCCCTCCACTTT. Translating it yields CASSEWGQGNSPLHF.

The chain links TRBV7-9 to TRBJ1-5; unclear D gene. Trimming removed 3 bases from V and 0 bases from J, with 6 bases in between. The CDR3 is 14 residues long. The V gene's germline CDR1 is SEHNR and CDR2 FQNEAQ (reference sequence). The CDR3 region has the DNA TGTGCCAGCAGCTTGGCAGATAGCAATCAGCCCCAGCATTTT. Protein sequence: CASSLADSNQPQHF.

DNA of the CDR3: TGTGCCAGCAGCGTGGGGAACACTGAAGCTTTCTTT. This codes for CASSVGNTEAFF. This chain connects TRBV2 to TRBJ1-1, with no clear D. CDR3 length equals 12 residues. V was shortened by 6 bases and J by 1 base, with 6 bases between the two germline ends. Germline lookup yields CDR1 SNHLY and CDR2 FYNNEI.